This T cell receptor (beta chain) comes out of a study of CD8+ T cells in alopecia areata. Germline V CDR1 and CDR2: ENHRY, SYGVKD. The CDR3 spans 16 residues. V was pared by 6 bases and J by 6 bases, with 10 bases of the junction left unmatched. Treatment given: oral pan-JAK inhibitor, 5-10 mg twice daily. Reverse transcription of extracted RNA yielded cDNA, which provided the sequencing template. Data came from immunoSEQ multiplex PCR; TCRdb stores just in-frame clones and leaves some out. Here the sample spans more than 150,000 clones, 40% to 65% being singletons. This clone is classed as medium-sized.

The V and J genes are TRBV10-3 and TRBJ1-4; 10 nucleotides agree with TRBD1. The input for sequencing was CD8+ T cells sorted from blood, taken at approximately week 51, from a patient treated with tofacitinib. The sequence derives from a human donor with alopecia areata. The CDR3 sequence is CAISLGTGVGDEKLFF. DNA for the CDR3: TGTGCCATCAGCCTCGGGACAGGGGTTGGGGATGAAAAACTGTTTTTT.